The 22 T cell receptor beta chains reported below all come from one sample, sequenced in a study of blood T cells in healthy people across ages. For the second PCR, which ran for about 6 to 12 cycles, a sample-barcoded 5' primer and a J-beta primer mix were used. Each CDR3 protein gets one entry after TCRdb re-called the 5' RACE reads with MiXCR. There are under 2 million distinct CDR3 sequences in the sample; 30% to 40% occur only once, and about 10% lies in the top ten. The sequenced sample consisted of blood. The origin of the receptors is a woman in her twenties or thirties in good health.

This clonotype was seen only a few times. The chain recombines TRBV5-6 with TRBJ1-2; a possible D gene is TRBD1 (6 bases). Trimming cost V 4 bases and J 4 bases, with 14 bases left between them. There are 14 residues in the CDR3. CDR1 SGHDT and CDR2 YYEEEE come from the germline V gene. CDR3: CASSAGTRAYGYTF. CDR3 bases: TGTGCCAGCAGCGCCGGGACACGAGCCTATGGCTACACCTTC.

The chain combines TRBV20-1 with TRBJ1-2, with unresolved D. The CDR3 contains 13 residues. Germline loops: CDR1 DFQATT, CDR2 SNEGSKA (reference sequence). Trimming took 0 bases from V and 8 from J, leaving 13 bases between them. The CDR3 is CSARDSRVLGYTF. In DNA, the CDR3 is TGCAGTGCTAGAGATTCGAGGGTATTGGGCTACACCTTC.

This clonotype came up a few times. CDR3 bases: TGTGCCAGCAGTTTATCCCCTAGCGGGACGGGCGAGCAGTACTTC. Translated, it gives CASSLSPSGTGEQYF. This chain connects TRBV27 to TRBJ2-7; TRBD2 aligns across 9 bases. The CDR3 contains 15 residues. In germline, CDR1 is MNHEY, CDR2 SMNVEV (reference sequence). J lost 6 bases, V lost 0 bases, and 6 bases had no gene match.

The chain links TRBV6-6 to TRBJ2-1; D is possibly TRBD2 (5 bases). The germline V gene has CDR1 MNHNY and CDR2 SVGAGI (reference sequence). This CDR3 has 14 amino acids. The V and J ends lost 5 bases and 9 bases respectively, with 17 bases between them. The CDR3 loop is CASSSTRIHLEQFF. CDR3 sequence (DNA): TGTGCCAGCAGTAGTACTAGAATCCACCTTGAGCAGTTCTTC.

The gene calls are TRBV9 and TRBJ2-1, with TRBD2 identical over 14 bases. V trimming: 5 bases; J trimming: 9 bases; junction bases outside the gene matches: 16. The CDR3 has 18 amino acids. The germline gives CDR1 SGDLS, CDR2 YYNGEE. The CDR3 DNA reads as TGTGCCAGCAGTTTTCCTCGACTAGCGGGAGGGAGTTCGGGTGAGCAGTTCTTC. Translating gives CASSFPRLAGGSSGEQFF.

This chain joins TRBV7-6 and TRBJ2-1, with D possibly TRBD2 on 5 matching bases. Looked up from germline, CDR1 is SGHVS and CDR2 is FNYEAQ. The CDR3 consists of 18 residues. Trimming cost V 1 base and J 0 bases, with 16 bases left between them. The CDR3 reads CASSLVPSLQSSYNEQFF. The CDR3 bases are TGTGCCAGCAGCTTAGTCCCTAGCTTACAGAGCTCCTACAATGAGCAGTTCTTC.

This clonotype was counted at least ten times. The chain recombines TRBV5-5 with TRBJ1-2; D might be TRBD1 (6 bases). The CDR3 totals 13 residues. CDR1 SGHKS and CDR2 YYEKEE come from the germline V gene (reference sequence). V was pared by 6 bases and J by 1 base, with 10 bases between. The CDR3, as DNA: TGTGCCAGCACCGAGGGGGTTAACTATGGCTACACCTTC. This gives the protein CASTEGVNYGYTF.

The chain is built from TRBV11-2 and TRBJ2-3; TRBD2 is a possible D gene (7 bases). V dropped 4 bases and J dropped 0 bases, with 14 bases sitting between them. CDR3 length: 16 amino acids. CDR1 SGHAT and CDR2 FQNNGV come from the germline V gene. CDR3 DNA sequence: TGTGCCAGCAGCTCCGTGGGGGGGCTAAGCACAGATACGCAGTATTTT. This sequence encodes CASSSVGGLSTDTQYF.

The chain couples TRBV6-2 or TRBV6-3 to TRBJ2-1, with 9 bases matching TRBD2. Germline values: CDR1 MNHEY, CDR2 SVGEGT. The CDR3 has 16 residues. Trimming removed 0 bases from V and 2 bases from J; junction bases left unmatched: 2. The CDR3 region has the DNA TGTGCCAGCAGTTACTCGGGCGGGGGGGCCTACAATGAGCAGTTCTTC. Translating gives CASSYSGGGAYNEQFF.

The rearrangement links TRBV6-1 to TRBJ2-1; 8 bases agree with TRBD1. The germline V gene encodes CDR1 MNHNS and CDR2 SASEGT. The V segment lost 5 bases and the J segment 7 bases; nucleotides outside the gene matches: 7. This CDR3 has 14 residues. The CDR3 coding sequence is TGTGCCAGCAGTCAAGGACAGGGCGGAAATGAGCAGTTCTTC. Translation: CASSQGQGGNEQFF.

This clonotype was seen ten or more times. J is TRBJ2-7 and V is TRBV9; 7 positions agree with TRBD2. The germline gives CDR1 SGDLS, CDR2 YYNGEE. This CDR3 is 14 amino acids long. V lost 4 bases and J lost 4; bases outside the gene matches: 8. CDR3 sequence (DNA): TGTGCCAGCAGCAATTGGGACGGGGGGTACGAGCAGTACTTC. Amino acid sequence: CASSNWDGGYEQYF.

This clonotype was counted only a few times. The chain combines TRBV10-3 with TRBJ2-7, with 7 bases lining up with TRBD2. V was clipped by 6 bases and J by 0 bases; unmatched bases: 5. CDR1 is ENHRY, CDR2 SYGVKD, per germline. The CDR3 has 14 amino acids. The CDR3 sequence is CAIRSSGDSYEQYF. CDR3 in DNA: TGTGCCATCAGGTCCAGCGGGGACTCCTACGAGCAGTACTTC.

The chain is built from TRBV29-1 and TRBJ1-1; 7 nucleotides align to TRBD1. The trim removed 7 bases at V and 4 bases at J, leaving 27 bases unmatched. The CDR3 consists of 19 residues. In germline, CDR1 is SQVTM, CDR2 ANQGSEA. The CDR3 sequence is CSAHDAETPTLTGSTEAFF. The CDR3, as DNA: TGCAGCGCCCACGATGCGGAAACCCCAACTTTGACAGGGAGCACTGAAGCTTTCTTT.

A few counts support this clonotype. The chain joins TRBV28 to TRBJ2-1; 8 nucleotides agree with TRBD2. Germline V gene data show CDR1 as MDHEN and CDR2 as SYDVKM. Germline trimming cut 6 bases from V and 9 bases from J; bases unmatched to any gene: 10. The CDR3 length is 14 residues. The CDR3 region is CASRGPGLGLEQFF. The CDR3 DNA follows: TGTGCCAGCAGAGGACCGGGACTAGGACTTGAGCAGTTCTTC.

V gene TRBV6-1 combines with J gene TRBJ2-7; D not certain. This CDR3 comprises 11 residues. Germline CDR1 is MNHNS and CDR2 is SASEGT. The ends were cut back, 4 bases at V and 5 bases at J, with 6 bases in the middle. In DNA form, the CDR3 reads TGTGCCAGCAGTGGATCACACGAGCAGTACTTC. Its protein is CASSGSHEQYF.

This sequence joins TRBV18 and TRBJ2-5; 8 bases align to TRBD2. The DNA end lines up better with TRBJ2-7; the J call may be wrong. The germline V gene has CDR1 KGHSH and CDR2 LQKENI. The length of the CDR3 is 16 residues. The CDR3 loop reads CASSPRRDGGADEQYF. The DNA of the CDR3 is TGTGCCAGCTCACCACGACGGGACGGGGGGGCGGACGAGCAGTACTTC.

The rearrangement links TRBV20-1 to TRBJ2-1; D not certain. The V end lost 6 bases, the J end lost 0 bases, and 9 bases lay between the germline ends. This CDR3 has 13 amino acids. Germline assignment: CDR1 DFQATT and CDR2 SNEGSKA (reference sequence). CDR3 in amino acids: CSAKAISYNEQFF. Written as DNA, the CDR3 is TGCAGTGCGAAAGCGATCTCCTACAATGAGCAGTTCTTC.

This clonotype was seen a handful of times. The chain is built from TRBV5-1 and TRBJ2-7, with D tentatively TRBD1 (6 bases). Germline lookup yields CDR1 SGHRS and CDR2 YFSETQ. The CDR3 has 15 residues. V was cut by 1 base and J by 3 bases, with 14 bases left in between. DNA of the CDR3: TGCGCCAGCAGCTTGAGGTCCCGGGACAACTACGAGCAGTACTTC. It translates to CASSLRSRDNYEQYF.

The genes are TRBV7-8 and TRBJ1-2; D remains unclear. The V end was cut by 4 bases, the J end by 8 bases, with 14 bases between. This CDR3 is 13 amino acids long. Per the germline V gene, CDR1 is SGHVS and CDR2 is FQNEAQ. CDR3 sequence (DNA): TGTGCCAGCAGCTCCCCCGGCACGATCGGCTACACCTTC. Translating gives CASSSPGTIGYTF.

V gene TRBV15 combines with J gene TRBJ2-5, with a possible D match to TRBD2 (6 bases). Germline V gene sequence: CDR1 LNHNV, CDR2 YYDKDF (reference sequence). V was pared by 0 bases and J by 0 bases, with 14 bases between. The CDR3 extends over 17 amino acids. CDR3 amino acids: CATSRDGGLPYQETQYF. The CDR3 DNA is TGTGCCACCAGCAGAGATGGGGGACTCCCGTACCAAGAGACCCAGTACTTC. Supplemented by reference TRBV15 and TRBJ2-5, the full variable domain reads DAMVIQNPRYQVTQFGKPVTLSCSQTLNHNVMYWYQQKSSQAPKLLFHYYDKDFNNEADTPDNFQSRRPNTSFCFLDIRSPGLGDTAMYLCATSRDGGLPYQETQYFGPGTRLLVL.

This chain's CDR3 is CASSSGGGGNTEAFF. CDR3 in DNA: TGCGCCAGCAGCTCAGGGGGTGGAGGGAACACTGAAGCTTTCTTT. The chain is built from TRBV5-1 and TRBJ1-1, with 7 bases matching TRBD1. Germline CDR1 is SGHRS and CDR2 is YFSETQ. The CDR3 covers 15 residues. The V segment lost 3 bases and the J segment 1 base; nucleotides outside the gene matches: 6.

This chain links TRBV7-8 with TRBJ2-7, with D perhaps given as TRBD1 or TRBD2 (5 bases each). CDR3 length equals 13 residues. CDR1 is SGHVS and CDR2 is FQNEAQ in the germline V gene. Trimming left V 5 bases short and J 6 bases short, with 14 bases between. The CDR3 reads CASSRSRGSEQYF. Here the CDR3 DNA reads TGTGCCAGCAGCCGATCGAGGGGCTCCGAGCAGTACTTC.